These 10 T cell receptor beta chains originate from one sample sequenced in a study of control samples from healthy donors and cancer patients. The method was immunoSEQ multiplex PCR; TCRdb's version includes in-frame clones alone and lacks a portion of them. Of 400,000 to 500,000 clones listed, approximately 90% are singletons. The sample taken for sequencing was PBMCs. The source of these receptors is a man in his forties with head and neck cancer.

This clone was detected once. The V and J genes are TRBV11-2 and TRBJ2-3; 12 nucleotides agree with TRBD1. This CDR3 contains 17 residues. Trimming at V came to 2 bases and at J to 4 bases, leaving 7 bases not matched to a gene. Germline values: CDR1 SGHAT, CDR2 FQNNGV. The CDR3: CASSLPGTGGAADTQYF. CDR3 nucleotide sequence: TGTGCCAGCAGCTTACCGGGGACAGGGGGCGCGGCAGATACGCAGTATTTT.

The genes are TRBV18 and TRBJ2-1; D is perhaps TRBD1 (6 bases). Germline lookup yields CDR1 KGHSH and CDR2 LQKENI. The CDR3 contains 14 residues. Trimming removed 2 bases at V and 2 bases at J, with 7 bases between. The CDR3 coding sequence is TGTGCCAGCTCACCAGGGGGCACCTACAATGAGCAGTTCTTC. It translates to CASSPGGTYNEQFF. Filled out from reference TRBV18 and TRBJ2-1, the complete variable domain reads NAGVMQNPRHLVRRRGQEARLRCSPMKGHSHVYWYRQLPEEGLKFMVYLQKENIIDESGMPKERFSAEFPKEGPSILRIQQVVRGDSAAYFCASSPGGTYNEQFFGPGTRLTVL.

The DNA for the CDR3 is TGTGCCAGCAGTGAATCCTGGCGGGACACCGGGGAGCTGTTTTTT. Its protein is CASSESWRDTGELFF. V usage is TRBV6-1 and J usage is TRBJ2-2; tentatively, D is TRBD2 (5 bases). V was shortened by 2 bases and J by 3 bases, with 10 bases between the two germline ends. The CDR3 is 15 residues long. Germline V CDR1 and CDR2: MNHNS, SASEGT.

The chain links TRBV28 to TRBJ2-3, with 9 bases matching TRBD1. J was trimmed by 6 bases and V by 6 bases; bases with no gene match: 10. Germline CDR1 and CDR2: MDHEN and SYDVKM. This CDR3 contains 15 residues. The CDR3 protein is CASRRGDRGADTQYF. The CDR3 DNA reads as TGTGCCAGCAGACGTGGAGACAGGGGGGCGGATACGCAGTATTTT.

The chain links TRBV27 to TRBJ2-7; tentatively, D is TRBD2 (5 bases). From germline, CDR1 is MNHEY and CDR2 SMNVEV (reference sequence). The V end lost 3 bases, the J end lost 5 bases, and 17 bases lay between the germline ends. CDR3 size: 15 residues. CDR3 amino acids: CASSFGPIERDEQYF. The CDR3 region has the DNA TGTGCCAGCAGTTTTGGACCAATAGAGAGGGACGAGCAGTACTTC.

The CDR3 sequence is CASSHWTGGTEAFF. The CDR3 DNA reads TGCGCCAGCAGCCATTGGACAGGCGGTACTGAAGCTTTCTTT. This rearrangement joins TRBV4-3 to TRBJ1-1; 7 positions agree with TRBD1. Germline V lookup: CDR1 LGHNA, CDR2 YSLEER. The CDR3 extends over 14 amino acids. Trimming at V came to 3 bases and at J to 5 bases, leaving 6 bases not matched to a gene.

The J gene is TRBJ2-2, the V gene TRBV9; TRBD1 aligns across 10 bases. Per the germline V gene, CDR1 is SGDLS and CDR2 is YYNGEE. Trimming cost V 6 bases and J 2 bases; bases outside gene matches: 7. The CDR3 is 16 residues long. CDR3 coding DNA: TGTGCCAGCACCAGCCGGGACAGGGGAAACACCGGGGAGCTGTTTTTT. The encoded protein is CASTSRDRGNTGELFF.

V gene TRBV27 combines with J gene TRBJ2-1; TRBD2 matches 11 bases. Germline-derived CDR1 and CDR2 are MNHEY and SMNVEV (reference sequence). CDR3 length equals 18 residues. Germline trimming cut 7 bases from V and 1 base from J; bases unmatched to any gene: 12. The CDR3 DNA follows: TGTGCCAGCACCCGATCGGGGATAGCGGGAGGGTCCTACAATGAGCAGTTCTTC. Its protein product is CASTRSGIAGGSYNEQFF.

The chain joins TRBV28 to TRBJ2-7; D perhaps matches TRBD2 (6 bases). The CDR3 contains 14 residues. Germline loops: CDR1 MDHEN, CDR2 SYDVKM. Trimming took 8 bases from V and 3 from J, leaving 17 bases between them. The CDR3 coding sequence is TGTGCCAGCCGTTCCGGGACTCAGCACTACGAGCAGTACTTC. It codes for CASRSGTQHYEQYF.

This clone was seen a single time. V gene TRBV7-9 combines with J gene TRBJ2-1, with TRBD2 matching 15 bases. The germline gives CDR1 SEHNR, CDR2 FQNEAQ (reference sequence). The CDR3 is 17 residues long. After removal of 5 bases from V and 4 bases from J, the junction contained 6 bases not matched to a gene. DNA for the CDR3: TGTGCCAGCAGCCCAGGGACTAGCGGGAGGTGGTACAATGAGCAGTTCTTC. Its protein is CASSPGTSGRWYNEQFF.